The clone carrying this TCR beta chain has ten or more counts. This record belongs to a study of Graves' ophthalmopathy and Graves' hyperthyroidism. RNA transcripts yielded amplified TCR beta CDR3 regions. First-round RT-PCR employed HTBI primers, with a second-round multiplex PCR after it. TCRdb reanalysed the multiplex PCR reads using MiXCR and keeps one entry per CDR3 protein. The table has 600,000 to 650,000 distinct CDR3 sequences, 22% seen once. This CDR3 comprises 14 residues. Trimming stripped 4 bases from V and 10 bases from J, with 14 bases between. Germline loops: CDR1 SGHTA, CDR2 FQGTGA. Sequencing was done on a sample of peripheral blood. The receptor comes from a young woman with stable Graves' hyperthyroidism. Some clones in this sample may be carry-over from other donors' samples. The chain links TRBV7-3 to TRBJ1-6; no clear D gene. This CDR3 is CASSWTGRRSPLHF. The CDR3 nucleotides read TGTGCCAGCAGCTGGACGGGCCGTCGCTCACCCCTCCACTTT.